What follows is one T cell receptor (beta chain) and its context. Its antigen is undetermined. The protocol was immunoSEQ multiplex PCR, while the TCRdb copy is restricted to in-frame clones and leaves out a portion. The sample has fewer than 70,000 clones; 60% to 85% are singletons. The data originate from a study of early stage breast cancer tumors. As for the study in general: Roughly 9.6-fold was the mean read coverage per sample. Findings and limits, study-wide: Compared with adjacent normal breast tissue, tumors showed around 2.7-fold greater T cell density and higher clonality.

The sequenced sample was blood. This receptor was obtained from a person aged 30 to 39 with breast cancer.

The CDR3 sequence: CASSGTSTDTQYF. In nucleotides, the CDR3 is TGCGCCAGCAGCGGGACTAGCACAGATACGCAGTATTTT. The J gene is TRBJ2-3, the V gene TRBV5-1, with a weak D call TRBD2 (6 bases). Germline assignment: CDR1 SGHRS and CDR2 YFSETQ. CDR3 length equals 13 residues. V lost 4 bases and J 0 bases, leaving 6 bases between the germline ends.